Listed below are T cell receptor beta chains from one sample, sequenced in a study of human T cells and chemical hapten exposure. TCRdb re-called the RACE reads through MiXCR, storing one row per CDR3 protein. The repertoire holds about 190,000 distinct CDR3 sequences, with 24% as singletons. The sequences come from whole blood, collected in connection with sensitization to the hapten diphenylcyclopropenone (DPC). Source of these receptors: a woman in her thirties or forties with alopecia areata. Some clones in this sample may be carry-over from other donors' samples. CDR3s include the opening cysteine and the closing phenylalanine or tryptophan. The D gene is left open where the match is weak. The size field is filled for only some rows; it gives once, few, many or a size class.

CDR3aa,CDR3nt,abundance,d_gene,v_gene,j_gene
CASSRSGEQFF,TGTGCCAGCAGTCGGAGCGGTGAGCAGTTCTTC,.,.,TRBV12-3/TRBV12-4,TRBJ2-1
CASSLVRKNTEAFF,TGCGCCAGCAGCTTGGTCCGGAAGAACACTGAAGCTTTCTTT,few,.,TRBV5-1,TRBJ1-1
CSAWPSRTPGSYNEQFF,TGCAGTGCCTGGCCCTCGAGGACGCCCGGCTCCTACAATGAGCAGTTCTTC,many,.,TRBV20-1,TRBJ2-1
CASSLWDGQEETQYF,TGCGCCAGCAGCTTGTGGGACGGACAGGAAGAGACCCAGTACTTC,.,TRBD1,TRBV5-1,TRBJ2-5
CSASATENEQFF,TGCAGTGCTTCAGCGACTGAAAATGAGCAGTTCTTC,.,.,TRBV20-1,TRBJ2-1
CASEDASYDEQFF,TGTGCCAGCGAGGACGCATCTTACGATGAGCAGTTCTTC,.,.,TRBV21-1,TRBJ2-1
CASSLGLGYEQYF,TGTGCCAGCAGCTTAGGTCTGGGCTACGAGCAGTACTTC,many,.,TRBV7-2,TRBJ2-7
CASRGPTESYEQYF,TGTGCCAGCAGAGGCCCGACAGAAAGTTACGAGCAGTACTTC,many,.,TRBV6-5,TRBJ2-7
CASSLAEGNYNEQFF,TGTGCCAGCAGCTTGGCGGAAGGGAACTACAATGAGCAGTTCTTC,.,.,TRBV7-2,TRBJ2-1
CASSLLEQPQHF,TGTGCCAGCAGCCTCCTGGAACAGCCCCAGCATTTT,once,.,TRBV7-9,TRBJ1-5
CASSSTQTGGAAYEQYF,TGTGCCAGCAGTTCGACCCAGACAGGGGGCGCCGCCTACGAGCAGTACTTC,.,TRBD1,TRBV6-6,TRBJ2-7
CSARGLRWDNEQFF,TGCAGTGCTAGAGGGCTGAGATGGGACAATGAGCAGTTCTTC,.,.,TRBV20-1,TRBJ2-1
CASSLYTRQGRDTGELFF,TGTGCTAGCAGCTTATACACCCGGCAGGGACGGGACACCGGGGAGCTGTTTTTT,.,.,TRBV7-7,TRBJ2-2
CATVDGNNSPLHF,TGTGCCACTGTGGACGGCAATAATTCACCCCTCCACTTT,few,.,TRBV10-3,TRBJ1-6
CASSLSQGINTGELFF,TGTGCCAGCAGTTTATCGCAGGGGATCAACACCGGGGAGCTGTTTTTT,.,.,TRBV27,TRBJ2-2
CASSALGESTEAFF,TGTGCCAGCAGCGCCCTTGGAGAAAGCACTGAAGCTTTCTTT,few,.,TRBV6-1,TRBJ1-1
CASRGESYGYTF,TGTGCCTCCAGAGGGGAGAGCTATGGCTACACCTTC,.,.,TRBV3-1,TRBJ1-2
CASSNTGRGEAFF,TGTGCCAGCAGTAATACAGGGCGGGGGGAAGCTTTCTTT,.,.,TRBV27,TRBJ1-1
CASSQTRLAGGGELFF,TGCGCCAGCAGCCAGACTAGACTAGCCGGGGGCGGGGAGCTGTTTTTT,.,TRBD2,TRBV4-1,TRBJ2-2
CASSLDRATYEQYF,TGTGCCAGCAGCTTGGACAGGGCCACCTACGAGCAGTACTTC,.,.,TRBV5-6,TRBJ2-7
CASSFRTGGGEQFF,TGTGCCAGCAGCTTCCGGACAGGGGGGGGTGAGCAGTTCTTC,many,TRBD1,TRBV11-1,TRBJ2-1
CASSQERESAHEQYF,TGCGCCAGCAGCCAAGAGCGGGAGTCTGCCCACGAGCAGTACTTC,.,TRBD2,TRBV4-3,TRBJ2-7
CSARDSGEQYF,TGCAGTGCCCGGGACTCGGGCGAGCAGTACTTC,once,.,TRBV20-1,TRBJ2-7
CASSRNTGDQPQHF,TGTGCCAGCAGCCGGAACACAGGGGATCAGCCCCAGCATTTT,.,TRBD1,TRBV3-1,TRBJ1-5
CASSESADIEAFF,TGTGCCAGCAGTGAATCGGCGGATATTGAAGCTTTCTTT,.,.,TRBV6-1,TRBJ1-1
CSVGIGGRATDTQYF,TGCAGCGTTGGTATTGGCGGGAGGGCCACAGATACGCAGTATTTT,.,TRBD2,TRBV29-1,TRBJ2-3
CASSSFGRISTDTQYF,TGTGCCAGCAGTTCTTTCGGGCGGATAAGCACAGATACGCAGTATTTT,few,.,TRBV12-3/TRBV12-4,TRBJ2-3
CASSDQASGSNEQFF,TGTGCCAGCAGTGACCAGGCGAGCGGGAGTAATGAGCAGTTCTTC,.,TRBD2,TRBV6-4,TRBJ2-1
CAIKSSGRVNEQFF,TGTGCCATCAAGAGCAGCGGGAGGGTGAATGAGCAGTTCTTC,.,TRBD2,TRBV10-3,TRBJ2-1
CASSQGSGQGLNQPQHF,TGTGCCAGCAGCCAAGGGTCGGGACAGGGGCTCAATCAGCCCCAGCATTTT,few,TRBD1,TRBV4-2,TRBJ1-5
CASSSGGEKGTEAFF,TGTGCCAGCAGTTCTGGGGGGGAAAAAGGGACTGAAGCTTTCTTT,few,.,TRBV6-5,TRBJ1-1
CASSPSGVWTEAFF,TGTGCCAGCAGCCCGTCGGGGGTATGGACTGAAGCTTTCTTT,.,.,TRBV7-9,TRBJ1-1
CASRTGLYEQYF,TGTGCCAGCCGAACGGGACTCTACGAGCAGTACTTC,.,.,TRBV27,TRBJ2-7
CASSQAIGGQPHGYTF,TGCGCCAGCAGCCAAGCGATTGGGGGGCAACCCCATGGCTACACCTTC,.,.,TRBV4-3,TRBJ1-2
CAISGGTGGGLGYEQFF,TGTGCCATCAGTGGTGGGACTGGGGGAGGGTTGGGCTATGAGCAGTTCTTC,few,TRBD2,TRBV10-3,TRBJ2-1
CASSSLGVTSGYNEQFF,TGTGCCAGCAGCTCCCTGGGGGTGACTAGCGGCTACAATGAGCAGTTCTTC,few,TRBD2,TRBV9,TRBJ2-1
CAGSLGTDWAGGDVFGTQYF,TGTGCCGGCAGCTTAGGGACGGACTGGGCAGGGGGTGATGTTTTCGGGACCCAGTACTTC,.,TRBD1,TRBV7-2,TRBJ2-5
CASSPLAGAPLGYNEQFF,TGTGCCAGCAGTCCACTAGCGGGAGCCCCGCTAGGATACAATGAGCAGTTCTTC,.,TRBD2,TRBV28,TRBJ2-1
CATRRGSTGELFF,TGTGCCACCAGGCGGGGATCCACCGGGGAGCTGTTTTTT,few,.,TRBV24-1,TRBJ2-2
CAISSGTSGSYEQYF,TGTGCCATCAGTTCCGGGACTAGCGGGAGCTACGAGCAGTACTTC,few,TRBD2,TRBV10-3,TRBJ2-7
CAIRGDRGPTDTQYF,TGTGCCATCAGAGGGGACAGGGGTCCCACAGATACGCAGTATTTT,few,TRBD1,TRBV10-3,TRBJ2-3
CSARQGGGDTQYF,TGCAGCGCGAGACAGGGAGGTGGAGATACGCAGTATTTT,.,.,TRBV29-1,TRBJ2-3
CASSLLRDRMNTGELFF,TGTGCCAGCAGCTTGTTGCGGGACAGGATGAACACCGGGGAGCTGTTTTTT,.,TRBD1,TRBV5-6,TRBJ2-2
CASSLGANTGELFF,TGTGCCAGCAGCTTAGGAGCGAACACCGGGGAGCTGTTTTTT,.,.,TRBV7-2,TRBJ2-2
CSASPANRDNQPQHF,TGCAGTGCTAGCCCCGCTAACAGGGACAATCAGCCCCAGCATTTT,few,.,TRBV20-1,TRBJ1-5
CSPAGMSNEQFF,TGCAGTCCCGCAGGGATGAGCAATGAGCAGTTCTTC,.,.,TRBV20-1,TRBJ2-1
CASSSPLGQETQYF,TGTGCCAGCAGTTCCCCCTTGGGGCAAGAGACCCAGTACTTC,few,.,TRBV27,TRBJ2-5
CASSSTPYGSGANVLTF,TGTGCCAGCAGTTCCACTCCCTACGGCTCTGGGGCCAACGTCCTGACTTTC,few,.,TRBV28,TRBJ2-6
CASSLGEYEQFF,TGCGCCAGCAGCTTGGGAGAATATGAGCAGTTCTTC,.,.,TRBV5-1,TRBJ2-1
CASSRQGFTDTQYF,TGTGCCAGCAGCAGACAGGGGTTCACAGATACGCAGTATTTT,few,TRBD1,TRBV27,TRBJ2-3
CASRFAGATTYEQYF,TGTGCAAGTCGCTTTGCAGGGGCGACTACCTACGAGCAGTACTTC,few,.,TRBV12-2,TRBJ2-7
CASSLPWGAGTEAFF,TGTGCCAGCAGTTTACCTTGGGGGGCAGGAACTGAAGCTTTCTTT,.,.,TRBV28,TRBJ1-1
CASSEAGRQGETQYF,TGCGCCAGCAGTGAAGCAGGAAGACAGGGAGAGACCCAGTACTTC,.,TRBD1,TRBV5-1,TRBJ2-5